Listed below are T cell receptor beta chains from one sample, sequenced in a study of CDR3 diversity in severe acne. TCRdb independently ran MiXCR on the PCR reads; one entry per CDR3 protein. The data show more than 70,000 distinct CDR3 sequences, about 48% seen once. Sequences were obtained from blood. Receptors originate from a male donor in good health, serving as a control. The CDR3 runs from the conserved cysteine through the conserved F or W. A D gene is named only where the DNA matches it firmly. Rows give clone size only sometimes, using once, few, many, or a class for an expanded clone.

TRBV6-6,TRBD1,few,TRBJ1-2,TGTGCCAGCAGTTACTCCGGGACAGGGACTCCCTCCTATGGCTACACCTTC,CASSYSGTGTPSYGYTF
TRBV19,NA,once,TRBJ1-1,TGTGCCAGTTCAGCCGCTGTTGAAGCTTTCTTT,CASSAAVEAFF
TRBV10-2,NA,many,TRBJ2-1,TGCGCCAGCAGTGCGGGGGTACTCAGCCATGAGCAGTTCTTC,CASSAGVLSHEQFF
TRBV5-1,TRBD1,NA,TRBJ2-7,TGCGCCAGCAGCTTGGCGGGACAGGCCTACGAGCAGTACTTC,CASSLAGQAYEQYF
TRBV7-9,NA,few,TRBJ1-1,TGTGCCAGCAGCTTAGACCAAACTGAAGCTTTCTTT,CASSLDQTEAFF
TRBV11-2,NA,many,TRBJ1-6,TGTGCCAGCAGTGAAAATCGCTGGGCGGGGTCACCCCTCCACTTT,CASSENRWAGSPLHF
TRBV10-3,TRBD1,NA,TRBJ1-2,TGTGCCAGCCCTGGGACAGATGGCTACACCTTC,CASPGTDGYTF
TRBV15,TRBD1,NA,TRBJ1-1,TGTGCCACCAGCAGCGCGACAGGGAAGAACACTGAAGCTTTCTTT,CATSSATGKNTEAFF
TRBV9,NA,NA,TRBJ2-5,TGTGCCAGCAGCGGGGGCGGGGAGACCCAGTACTTC,CASSGGGETQYF
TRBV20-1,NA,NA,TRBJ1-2,TGCAGTGCTAGTACCGACTATGGCTACACCTTC,CSASTDYGYTF
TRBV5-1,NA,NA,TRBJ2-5,TGCGCCAGCAGCTTGATAAGTTGGGGCCCACAAGAGACCCAGTACTTC,CASSLISWGPQETQYF
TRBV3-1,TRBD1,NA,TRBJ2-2,TGTGCCACTTACAGGGGAGACACCGGGGAGCTGTTTTTT,CATYRGDTGELFF
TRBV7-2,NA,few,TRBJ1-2,TGTGCCAGCAGTCCGACGGGGAACGACTATGGCTACACCTTC,CASSPTGNDYGYTF
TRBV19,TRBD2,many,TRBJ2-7,TGTGCCAGTAGTATCCCACCCAGACTAGCGGGAGAAGCCTACGAGCAGTACTTC,CASSIPPRLAGEAYEQYF
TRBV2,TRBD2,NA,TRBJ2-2,TGTGCCAGCAGTGAAGCGGGGACTAGCGGGAGGGCCAAGTACACCGGGGAGCTGTTTTTT,CASSEAGTSGRAKYTGELFF
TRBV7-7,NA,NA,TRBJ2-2,TGTGCTAGCAGCTTAGAAACCGGGGCCCGTTTTGGGGAGCTGTTTTTT,CASSLETGARFGELFF
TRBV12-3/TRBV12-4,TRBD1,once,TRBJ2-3,TGTGCCAGCAGTTTGACAGGGGGCACAGATACGCAGTATTTT,CASSLTGGTDTQYF
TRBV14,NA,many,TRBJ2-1,TGTGCCAGCAGCCCTTCTGCCATGGACATTGGCTCCTACAATGAGCAGTTCTTC,CASSPSAMDIGSYNEQFF
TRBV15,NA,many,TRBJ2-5,TGTGCCACCAGCAGCAGGTCTAACGTTGGAGAGACCCAGTACTTC,CATSSRSNVGETQYF
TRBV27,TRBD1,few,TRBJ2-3,TGTGCCAGCAGTGTACAGCGACGACAGGGGCCAGATACGCAGTATTTT,CASSVQRRQGPDTQYF
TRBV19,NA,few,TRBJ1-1,TGTGCCATTCGCCCGAGCGAGAAGACTGAAGCTTTCTTT,CAIRPSEKTEAFF
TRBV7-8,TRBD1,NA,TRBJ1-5,TGTGCCAGCAGCTCCCGGGACAGGGGGTCGAGGAGCAATCAGCCCCAGCATTTT,CASSSRDRGSRSNQPQHF
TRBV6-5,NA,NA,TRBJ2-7,TGTGCCAGCAGTTACTCGAGGAGCTACCGCTCCTATGAGCAGTCCTTC,CASSYSRSYRSYEQSF
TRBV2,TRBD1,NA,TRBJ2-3,TGTGCCAGCAGCCGACAGGGTGATGTAGCGCAGTATTTT,CASSRQGDVAQYF
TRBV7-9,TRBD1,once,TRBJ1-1,TGTGCCAGCAGCTTGGAAGACAGGGCGGGCACTGAAGCTTTCTTT,CASSLEDRAGTEAFF
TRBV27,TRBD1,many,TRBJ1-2,TGTGCCAGCAGTTTAGCAGGGGGCGGCTATGGCTACACCTTC,CASSLAGGGYGYTF
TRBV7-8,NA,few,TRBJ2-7,TGTGCCAGCAGCTTAGGGAGGGACGGCTCCTACGAGCAGTACTTC,CASSLGRDGSYEQYF
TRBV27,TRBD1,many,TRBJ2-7,TGTGCCAGCAGTCCGCCGGACAGGGTAAACGAGCAGTACTTC,CASSPPDRVNEQYF
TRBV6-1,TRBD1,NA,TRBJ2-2,TGTGCCAGCAGTGTTCAGGGGGAAGTCGGGGAGCTGTTTTTT,CASSVQGEVGELFF
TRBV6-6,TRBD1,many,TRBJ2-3,TGTGCCAGCGGGCAGGGGGCGCAAGATACGCAGTATTTT,CASGQGAQDTQYF
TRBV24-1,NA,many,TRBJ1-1,TGTGCCACCAGTGTCCCCCCGAACACTGAAGCTTTCTTT,CATSVPPNTEAFF
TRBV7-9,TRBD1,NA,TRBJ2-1,TGTGCCAGCAGCCAAGAGCAGGGGGCCCCATACAATGAGCAGTTCTTC,CASSQEQGAPYNEQFF
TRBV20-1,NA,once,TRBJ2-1,TGCAGTGACTCTGATAGCGCGGCTGAGCAGTTCTTC,CSDSDSAAEQFF
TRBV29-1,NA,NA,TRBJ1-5,TGCAGCGTTGAAGGGGGACTTAATCAGCCCCAGCATTTT,CSVEGGLNQPQHF
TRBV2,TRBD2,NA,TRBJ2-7,TGTGCCGGGGGGCGGGGGGAGTGGCACGAGCAGTACTTC,CAGGRGEWHEQYF
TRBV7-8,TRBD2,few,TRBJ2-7,TGTGCCAGCAGCTTTAGCGGGAGTGGGTCCTACGAGCAGTACTTC,CASSFSGSGSYEQYF
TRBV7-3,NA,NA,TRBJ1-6,TGTGCCAGCAGCTTATATACCAATTCACCCCTCCACTTT,CASSLYTNSPLHF
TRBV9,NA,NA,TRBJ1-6,TGTGCCAGCAGCGCGGGACGCAGTTTCAATTCACCCCTCCACTTT,CASSAGRSFNSPLHF
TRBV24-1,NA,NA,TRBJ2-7,TGTGCCACCAGTGATTCGACTGGTTCCTACGAGCAGTACTTC,CATSDSTGSYEQYF
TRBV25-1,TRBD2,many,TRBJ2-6,TGTGCCAGCAGAGCGGGGGGGCGTTCTGGGGCCAACGTCCTGACTTTC,CASRAGGRSGANVLTF
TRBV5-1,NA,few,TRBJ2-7,TGTGCCAGCAGCCTTCAACACGGTGCCCACGAGCAGTACTTC,CASSLQHGAHEQYF
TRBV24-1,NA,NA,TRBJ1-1,TGTGCCTCCTTAACCGCGCCCTCCAACAATCGTGGAGCTTTCTTT,CASLTAPSNNRGAFF
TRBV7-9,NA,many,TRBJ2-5,TGTGCCAGCAGCCCTCCGGGATACCAAGAGACCCAGTACTTC,CASSPPGYQETQYF
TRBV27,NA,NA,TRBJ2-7,TGTGCCAGCAGTATTGACGGGTTTTACTACGAGCAGTACTTC,CASSIDGFYYEQYF
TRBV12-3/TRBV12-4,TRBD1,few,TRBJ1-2,TGTGCCAGCAGTAGACGTCAGGGGGCAATTTCTGGCTACACCTTC,CASSRRQGAISGYTF
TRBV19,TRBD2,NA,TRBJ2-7,TGTGCCAGTAGTTGGACTAGCGGAGGGGGCAACGAGCAGTACTTC,CASSWTSGGGNEQYF
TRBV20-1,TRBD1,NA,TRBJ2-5,TGCAGTGCTCAGAGTTGGGGGACAGAAGAGACCCAGTACTTC,CSAQSWGTEETQYF
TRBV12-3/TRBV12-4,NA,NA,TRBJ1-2,TGTGCCAGCAGTTTAGCGGGAGGGCCCCGGGGCAGGGGAGATGGCTACACCTTC,CASSLAGGPRGRGDGYTF
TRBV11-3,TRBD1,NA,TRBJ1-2,TGTGCCAGCAGACGCGGGACAGTTAAAAACTATGGCTACACCTTC,CASRRGTVKNYGYTF
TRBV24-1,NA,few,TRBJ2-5,TGTGCCACCTCCGGACAAGGGGGGGCCCTCCAAGAGACCCAGTACTTC,CATSGQGGALQETQYF
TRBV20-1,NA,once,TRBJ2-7,TGCAGTGCCAGGGACAACGTTGAAGTGGAGCAGTACTTC,CSARDNVEVEQYF
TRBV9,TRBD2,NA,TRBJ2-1,TGTGCCAGCAGCGTAGGACTAGCGGGGGGGAATGAGCAGTTCTTC,CASSVGLAGGNEQFF
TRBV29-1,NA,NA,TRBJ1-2,TGCAGCGTGGCGGACACCCGAAACTATGGCTACACCTTC,CSVADTRNYGYTF
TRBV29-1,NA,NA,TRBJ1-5,TGCAGCGTTTCCGCTGACACGTACAATCAGCCCCAGCATTTT,CSVSADTYNQPQHF
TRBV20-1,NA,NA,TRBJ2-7,TGCAGTGCTAGAGATCCAGAACAGGGCTCCTACGAGCAGTACTTC,CSARDPEQGSYEQYF
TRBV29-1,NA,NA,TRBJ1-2,TGCAGCGTTGAACAGGGGAATAACTATGGCTACACCTTC,CSVEQGNNYGYTF
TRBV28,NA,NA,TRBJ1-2,TGTGCCAACAGTCTTAACTATGGCTACACCTTC,CANSLNYGYTF
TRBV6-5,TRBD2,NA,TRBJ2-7,TGTGCCAGCAGTTACGTAGCGGGAGGATACGAGCAGTACTTC,CASSYVAGGYEQYF